This T cell receptor (beta chain) comes out of a study of early T cells in non-severe SARS-CoV-2 infection. TCRdb itself ran the 5' RACE reads through MiXCR, one entry per CDR3 protein. Of 30,000 to 45,000 distinct CDR3 sequences listed, more than 8% are singletons. This clonotype came up many times. This CDR3 spans 15 amino acids. With 3 bases removed from V and 0 bases from J, the gap between germline ends came to 10 bases. CDR1 and CDR2 (germline): SGHTA, FQGNSA. The sample consisted of whole blood. The rearrangement uses TRBV7-2 and TRBJ2-3, with D uncertain. The TCR originated in an adult who was a healthcare worker with PCR-confirmed SARS-CoV-2 infection or an uninfected control (not recorded which). In DNA, the CDR3 is TGTGCCAGCAGCTTTACCGGTACTAGCACAGATACGCAGTATTTT. This gives the protein CASSFTGTSTDTQYF. Combining the CDR3 with reference TRBV7-2 and TRBJ2-3 gives the whole variable domain GAGVSQSPSNKVTEKGKDVELRCDPISGHTALYWYRQSLGQGLEFLIYFQGNSAPDKSGLPSDRFSAERTGGSVSTLTIQRTQQEDSAVYLCASSFTGTSTDTQYFGPGTRLTVL.